This entry lists 25 T cell receptor beta chains sequenced from one sample in a study of cytomegalovirus exposure and HLA in healthy donors. The PCR had 60 Vbeta and 13 Jbeta primers. Using immunoSEQ multiplex PCR, the repertoire was profiled, and TCRdb retains in-frame clones only, with some absent. The table counts about 110,000 clones; around 3.4% lies in the top ten. The specimen was PBMCs. Receptors originate from a man aged 25 to 45 in good health and CMV-seronegative.

The V and J genes are TRBV5-1 and TRBJ2-5; D is undetermined. Per germline, CDR1 SGHRS and CDR2 YFSETQ. CDR3 length equals 13 residues. The V gene lost 5 bases and the J gene lost 3 bases, with 11 bases spanning the gap. In nucleotides, the CDR3 is TGCGCCAGCAGGGTGGGCCAGGAAGAGACCCAGTACTTC. As protein: CASRVGQEETQYF.

The chain has TRBV28 and TRBJ2-3; D not resolved. The CDR3 spans 12 residues. Trimming took 4 bases from V and 2 from J, leaving 4 bases between them. The germline V gene encodes CDR1 MDHEN and CDR2 SYDVKM. The DNA for the CDR3 is TGTGCCAGCAGTTCGTACACAGATACGCAGTATTTT. Amino acid sequence: CASSSYTDTQYF.

The rearrangement uses TRBV27 and TRBJ2-7; TRBD1 might be the D (6 bases). V lost 6 bases and J 2 bases, leaving 17 bases between the germline ends. The V gene's germline CDR1 is MNHEY and CDR2 SMNVEV (reference sequence). CDR3 length: 15 residues. For the CDR3, the DNA is TGTGCCAGCAGGGAATTAGGGGGTTTCACCTACGAGCAGTACTTC. Translating gives CASRELGGFTYEQYF.

The gene calls are TRBV6-5 and TRBJ1-3; D is perhaps TRBD1 (6 bases). Between the trimmed V and J ends, which lost 6 bases and 5 bases, there was a span of 17 bases. The CDR3 runs 15 residues. Germline CDR1 MNHEY, CDR2 SVGAGI. The CDR3 sequence: CASSLDPGGRNTIYF. The DNA for the CDR3 is TGTGCCAGCAGCCTTGATCCCGGGGGGCGAAACACCATATATTTT.

This CDR3 reads CASSAGTLSGNTIYF. The DNA of the CDR3 is TGTGCCAGCAGCGCCGGGACACTCTCTGGAAACACCATATATTTT. V and J are TRBV9 and TRBJ1-3; maybe TRBD1 (6 bases). This CDR3 comprises 15 residues. Between the trimmed V and J ends, which lost 3 bases and 0 bases, there was a span of 10 bases. CDR1 and CDR2 from the germline V gene are SGDLS and YYNGEE.

The chain recombines TRBV18 with TRBJ1-4; tentative D call: TRBD1 (5 bases). V lost 2 bases, J lost 7 bases, and 11 bases lay in between. The CDR3 has 14 residues. The germline V gene encodes CDR1 KGHSH and CDR2 LQKENI. In DNA, the CDR3 is TGTGCCAGCTCACCAATACCCAGGGCTGAAAAACTGTTTTTT. It specifies CASSPIPRAEKLFF.

This sequence joins TRBV28 and TRBJ1-4; 7 bases map to TRBD1. The germline gives CDR1 MDHEN, CDR2 SYDVKM. This CDR3 is 14 amino acids long. Trimming at V came to 4 bases and at J to 8 bases, leaving 7 bases not matched to a gene. CDR3 sequence reads: CASSSRQGLEKLFF. CDR3 in DNA: TGTGCCAGCAGTTCGCGACAGGGATTAGAAAAACTGTTTTTT.

The V and J genes are TRBV9 and TRBJ2-1; D is undetermined. The CDR3 loop spans 13 amino acids. The germline V and J ends were trimmed by 4 bases and 7 bases, with 12 bases remaining between them. Germline lookup yields CDR1 SGDLS and CDR2 YYNGEE. The CDR3 DNA sequence: TGTGCCAGCAGCACACCCAGATTAAATGAGCAGTTCTTC. Its protein is CASSTPRLNEQFF.

V is TRBV7-3 and J is TRBJ2-1, with a weak D call TRBD2 (6 bases). The CDR3 contains 12 residues. Germline-derived CDR1 and CDR2 are SGHTA and FQGTGA. V was pared by 5 bases and J by 6 bases, with 8 bases between. The CDR3 here is CASSPSANEQFF. The CDR3 DNA reads as TGTGCCAGCAGCCCTAGCGCCAATGAGCAGTTCTTC. Full variable domain (outside the CDR3, taken from reference TRBV7-3 and TRBJ2-1): GAGVSQTPSNKVTEKGKYVELRCDPISGHTALYWYRQSLGQGPEFLIYFQGTGAADDSGLPNDRFFAVRPEGSVSTLKIQRTERGDSAVYLCASSPSANEQFFGPGTRLTVL.

V and J are TRBV19 and TRBJ2-6; D possibly corresponds to TRBD2 (5 bases). The CDR3 is 19 amino acids. V was cut by 7 bases and J by 1 base, with 23 bases left in between. Germline V CDR1 and CDR2: LNHDA, SQIVND (reference sequence). CDR3 residues: CASTSPRGSTNSGANVLTF. For the CDR3, the DNA is TGTGCCAGTACCTCCCCGAGAGGGTCCACAAATTCTGGGGCCAACGTCCTGACTTTC.

This chain joins TRBV7-3 and TRBJ2-2; D possibly corresponds to TRBD1 (5 bases). The germline CDR1 and CDR2 sequences are SGHTA and FQGTGA. The V gene lost 5 bases and the J gene lost 6 bases, with 16 bases spanning the gap. This CDR3 is 15 amino acids long. As DNA, the CDR3 is TGTGCCAGCAGCCCAGGGTACTCCCTTGCCGGGGAGCTGTTTTTT. This codes for CASSPGYSLAGELFF.

V and J are TRBV7-2 and TRBJ2-7, with 9 bases fitting TRBD2. Germline trimming cut 8 bases from V and 5 bases from J; bases unmatched to any gene: 10. This CDR3 spans 14 amino acids. The germline gives CDR1 SGHTA, CDR2 FQGNSA. DNA of the CDR3: TGTGCCAGCTTGGCGGGGGGGCCCGTTGACGAGCAGTACTTC. It is translated as CASLAGGPVDEQYF. Complete variable domain (other parts from reference TRBV7-2 and TRBJ2-7): GAGVSQSPSNKVTEKGKDVELRCDPISGHTALYWYRQSLGQGLEFLIYFQGNSAPDKSGLPSDRFSAERTGGSVSTLTIQRTQQEDSAVYLCASLAGGPVDEQYFGPGTRLTVT.

The gene calls are TRBV5-8 and TRBJ2-1, with D uncertain. The germline V gene has CDR1 SGHTS and CDR2 YDEGEE. CDR3 length: 14 amino acids. Trimming cost V 0 bases and J 3 bases, with 7 bases left between them. The CDR3, as DNA: TGTGCCAGCAGCTTGGCTAGTGGCTACAATGAGCAGTTCTTC. It is translated as CASSLASGYNEQFF.

The chain uses TRBV15 and TRBJ2-1, with 9 bases fitting TRBD2. After removal of 4 bases from V and 9 bases from J, the junction contained 10 bases not matched to a gene. From germline, CDR1 is LNHNV and CDR2 YYDKDF (reference sequence). There are 15 residues in the CDR3. This CDR3 reads CATSISGGLMTEQFF. CDR3 nucleotide sequence: TGTGCCACCAGCATAAGCGGGGGGCTCATGACTGAGCAGTTCTTC.

The chain links TRBV28 to TRBJ1-5, with TRBD1 matching over 7 bases. Per germline, CDR1 MDHEN and CDR2 SYDVKM. Germline trimming cut 3 bases from V and 5 bases from J; bases unmatched to any gene: 7. This CDR3 has 15 amino acids. The DNA of the CDR3 is TGTGCCAGCAGTTTCGGAGACAGGGAACATCAGCCCCAGCATTTT. Its translation: CASSFGDREHQPQHF.

The chain links TRBV7-3 to TRBJ2-3; TRBD2 matches at 10 bases. This CDR3 has 14 residues. J was trimmed by 7 bases and V by 4 bases; bases with no gene match: 5. Germline loops: CDR1 SGHTA, CDR2 FQGTGA. The CDR3 loop is CASSWTSGSYTQYF. The CDR3 nucleotides read TGTGCCAGCAGCTGGACTAGCGGCTCGTATACGCAGTATTTT.

This rearrangement joins TRBV5-4 to TRBJ2-7; 11 nucleotides agree with TRBD1. J gave up 2 bases and V 4 bases, and 5 bases lay outside the gene matches. The CDR3 spans 15 residues. Germline CDR1 reads SGHNT; CDR2 reads YYREEE (reference sequence). CDR3 protein: CASSEGQGATYEQYF. The DNA for the CDR3 is TGTGCCAGCAGCGAAGGACAGGGGGCGACCTACGAGCAGTACTTC.

As for this clone: An end of the junction does not agree with germline; a read error may underlie this. The rearrangement joins TRBV4-2 to TRBJ1-2; D is undetermined. This CDR3 has 13 amino acids. Germline V gene data show CDR1 as LGHNA and CDR2 as YNFKEQ. The CDR3 here is CASSQDGVYGYTF. In DNA, the CDR3 is TGTGCCAGCAGTCAAGACGGGGTCTATGGCTACACCTTC.

The chain is built from TRBV27 and TRBJ2-7; a possible D gene is TRBD1 (6 bases). The length of the CDR3 is 16 residues. V dropped 5 bases and J dropped 3 bases, with 20 bases sitting between them. The germline CDR1 and CDR2 sequences are MNHEY and SMNVEV (reference sequence). This CDR3 is CASSIAGALSFYEQYF. The CDR3 DNA sequence: TGTGCCAGCAGTATTGCAGGGGCGCTTAGTTTCTACGAGCAGTACTTC.

The V and J genes are TRBV30 and TRBJ2-1, with TRBD2 matching over 9 bases. V shed 0 bases, J shed 4 bases, and the junction held 4 bases outside the gene matches. This CDR3 region has 15 residues. Germline CDR1 GTSNPN, CDR2 SVGIG (reference sequence). CDR3 region: CAWSVAGLAYNEQFF. DNA for the CDR3: TGTGCCTGGAGTGTGGCCGGACTAGCGTACAATGAGCAGTTCTTC. The whole variable domain, remainder taken from reference TRBV30 and TRBJ2-1, is SQTIHQWPATLVQPVGSPLSLECTVEGTSNPNLYWYRQAAGRGLQLLFYSVGIGQISSEVPQNLSASRPQDRQFILSSKKLLLSDSGFYLCAWSVAGLAYNEQFFGPGTRLTVL.

J is TRBJ2-5 and V is TRBV5-1, with TRBD1 matching over 12 bases. Trimming at V came to 4 bases and at J to 5 bases, leaving 12 bases not matched to a gene. CDR1 SGHRS and CDR2 YFSETQ come from the germline V gene. CDR3 length: 17 residues. CDR3 region: CASSRGQGAYLAETQYF. DNA of the CDR3: TGCGCCAGCAGCCGGGGACAGGGGGCGTATTTAGCGGAGACCCAGTACTTC. Full variable domain (missing parts from reference TRBV5-1 and TRBJ2-5): KAGVTQTPRYLIKTRGQQVTLSCSPISGHRSVSWYQQTPGQGLQFLFEYFSETQRNKGNFPGRFSGRQFSNSRSEMNVSTLELGDSALYLCASSRGQGAYLAETQYFGPGTRLLVL.

The chain links TRBV18 to TRBJ2-2; maybe TRBD2 (5 bases). This CDR3 contains 16 residues. Looked up from germline, CDR1 is KGHSH and CDR2 is LQKENI. Deletions cut 0 bases from V and 4 bases from J, with 12 bases between. The DNA of the CDR3 is TGTGCCAGCTCACCACCCTTTCCGGGGAGCACCGGGGAGCTGTTTTTT. This gives the protein CASSPPFPGSTGELFF.

This chain connects TRBV7-2 to TRBJ2-3; unclear D gene. This CDR3 has 14 amino acids. V lost 1 base and J 4 bases, leaving 9 bases between the germline ends. Germline CDR1 reads SGHTA; CDR2 reads FQGNSA. The DNA for the CDR3 is TGTGCCAGCAGCTTAGGAGTTAAACCAGATACGCAGTATTTT. Translating gives CASSLGVKPDTQYF.

The CDR3: CATSGGTGGGEKLFF. The CDR3 DNA sequence: TGTGCCACCAGCGGGGGGACAGGCGGCGGTGAAAAACTGTTTTTT. The V call is TRBV15, the J call TRBJ1-4; 8 bases line up with TRBD1. Germline V CDR1 and CDR2: LNHNV, YYDKDF (reference sequence). The V and J ends lost 5 bases and 7 bases, in that order; junction bases with no gene match: 9. The CDR3 length is 15 residues.

CDR3 in amino acids: CASSYNDQPQHF. CDR3 DNA sequence: TGTGCCAGCAGCTATAATGATCAGCCCCAGCATTTT. The V and J genes are TRBV7-8 and TRBJ1-5, with D hard to call. Trimming stripped 4 bases from V and 5 bases from J, with 6 bases between. Germline lookup yields CDR1 SGHVS and CDR2 FQNEAQ. CDR3 size: 12 residues.